These T cell receptor beta chains were read from a single sample in a study of PD-1 blockade in classical Hodgkin lymphoma. This table comes from immunoSEQ multiplex PCR, and its TCRdb copy is limited to in-frame clones, with some not included. Of 25,000 to 35,000 clones in the sample, roughly 87% were seen once. The specimen comprised CD4+ T cells from blood, sampled at baseline. These receptors came from a human donor with classical Hodgkin lymphoma. CDR3s include the opening cysteine and the closing phenylalanine or tryptophan. Rows give clone size only sometimes, using once, few, many, or a class for an expanded clone.

clone_size,v_call,j_call,cdr3_aa
once,TRBV4-3,TRBJ2-7,CASSQDFLGEQYF
.,TRBV5-1,TRBJ2-7,CASSFTGPEYEQYF
.,TRBV11-2,TRBJ2-7,CASSLLPLAGNYEQYF
.,TRBV9,TRBJ1-5,CASSFGTGNQPQHF
.,TRBV6-1,TRBJ1-5,CASSEGQGGNQPQHF
.,TRBV19,TRBJ2-1,CASSINSQRNEQFF
.,TRBV19,TRBJ2-2,CASSIDRGRLTGELFF
.,TRBV9,TRBJ2-1,CASSSPPGTLTQVDEQFF
.,TRBV28,TRBJ1-6,CASSPTTGMNSPLHF
.,TRBV27,TRBJ1-4,CASSGLQGTNEKLFF
.,TRBV18,TRBJ1-1,CASSPPISGTGGSGAFF
.,TRBV6-1,TRBJ1-1,CASSPKGQVALEAFF
.,TRBV19,TRBJ1-3,CASTPQRLNSGNTIYF
.,TRBV4-2,TRBJ2-7,CASSQDSGGPYEQYF
.,TRBV11-2,TRBJ2-5,CASSKRDRGETQYF
.,TRBV7-9,TRBJ1-1,CASSLVRGDFHGYTEAFF
.,TRBV6-1,TRBJ1-1,CASREYYPNEAFF
.,TRBV5-8,TRBJ2-7,CASSLEGQGSGEQYF
once,TRBV28,TRBJ2-2,CASSPITSHREGPGELFF
.,TRBV2,TRBJ1-3,CASSEGANTIYF
.,TRBV5-6,TRBJ2-7,CASSRDRGTYEQYF
.,TRBV19,TRBJ1-1,CASSMSAGPGSTEAFF
.,TRBV29-1,TRBJ2-7,CSVELDNQYEQYF
.,TRBV5-6,TRBJ2-1,CASSLLGRGAYNEQFF
.,TRBV4-1,TRBJ1-5,CASSLTGYSNQPQHF
.,TRBV2,TRBJ2-7,CASSDGQNYEQYF
.,TRBV18,TRBJ1-2,CASSPRQGSSLHGYTF
.,TRBV6-1,TRBJ2-2,CASRRDSTTGELFF
.,TRBV12-2,TRBJ2-1,CASLLKGLAGGPNNEQFF